The present T cell receptor (beta chain) was sequenced within a study of cytomegalovirus exposure and HLA in healthy donors. Study findings and constraints: Several top significant clusters appeared, in a later analysis, to be linked to common viral pathogens. Judged likely to be a sequencing artifact was a cluster of highly shared sequence variants. A later analysis linked a missense DCLRE1C variant to TCR beta V- and J-gene trimming.

PCR was performed using 60 Vbeta and 13 Jbeta primers. Sequenced by immunoSEQ multiplex PCR; TCRdb stores in-frame clones only, minus some. The top ten hold 15% to 20% of the sample, which has more than 90,000 clones, 76% seen once. Germline V gives CDR1 MNHEY, CDR2 SMNVEV (reference sequence). Deletions cut 5 bases from V and 7 bases from J, with 21 bases between. This CDR3 spans 16 amino acids. As regards this clone: What it binds is not known.

This sequence joins TRBV27 and TRBJ1-5; maybe TRBD1 (6 bases). This TCR came from a man aged 50 to 59 in good health and CMV-seropositive. Material: PBMCs. CDR3 region: CASSPEAYRVGQPQHF. The CDR3 DNA reads TGTGCCAGCAGTCCAGAGGCCTACAGGGTAGGCCAGCCCCAGCATTTT.